A selection of T cell receptor beta chains follows, all from one sample in a study of control samples from healthy donors and cancer patients. Only in-frame clones appear in the TCRdb table, and some are missing; sequencing was by immunoSEQ multiplex PCR. The sample yields tens of thousands of clones, approximately 90% seen once. Sequences were obtained from PBMCs. The receptor set was obtained from a man aged 60-69 years with head and neck cancer. CDR3s include the opening cysteine and the closing phenylalanine or tryptophan. Fields, in order: CDR3 length, D gene, J gene, V gene, clone size, CDR3 protein, CDR3 DNA. The D gene is left open where the match is weak. Clone size is stated in some rows and not others, as once, few, many or a class when expanded.

cdr3_length: 15; d_call: -; j_call: TRBJ2-2; v_call: TRBV7-2; clone_size: -; cdr3_aa: CASSSGRVNTGELFF; cdr3_nt: TGTGCCAGCAGCTCGGGACGGGTGAACACCGGGGAGCTGTTTTTT
cdr3_length: 14; d_call: -; j_call: TRBJ1-1; v_call: TRBV20-1; clone_size: once; cdr3_aa: CSASTGRWNTEAFF; cdr3_nt: TGCAGTGCTAGTACGGGACGGTGGAACACTGAAGCTTTCTTT
cdr3_length: 15; d_call: TRBD2; j_call: TRBJ2-1; v_call: TRBV7-3; clone_size: -; cdr3_aa: CASSLTPGGLYEQFF; cdr3_nt: TGTGCCAGCAGCTTAACCCCGGGGGGGCTCTATGAGCAGTTCTTC
cdr3_length: 13; d_call: -; j_call: TRBJ1-1; v_call: TRBV7-3; clone_size: -; cdr3_aa: CASSLTGNTEAFF; cdr3_nt: TGTGCCAGCAGCTTGACGGGGAACACTGAAGCTTTCTTT
cdr3_length: 12; d_call: -; j_call: TRBJ1-5; v_call: TRBV12-3/TRBV12-4; clone_size: few; cdr3_aa: CASSFGGQPQHF; cdr3_nt: TGTGCCAGCAGTTTCGGGGGTCAGCCCCAGCATTTT
cdr3_length: 15; d_call: TRBD1; j_call: TRBJ1-1; v_call: TRBV5-1; clone_size: -; cdr3_aa: CASSLRTGRTTEAFF; cdr3_nt: TGCGCCAGCAGCTTGCGGACAGGGAGGACCACTGAAGCTTTCTTT
cdr3_length: 14; d_call: -; j_call: TRBJ1-4; v_call: TRBV24-1; clone_size: -; cdr3_aa: CATNSRGRNEKLFF; cdr3_nt: TGTGCCACCAACTCCAGGGGAAGGAATGAAAAACTGTTTTTT
cdr3_length: 14; d_call: -; j_call: TRBJ1-2; v_call: TRBV25-1; clone_size: few; cdr3_aa: CASSENRDQYGYTF; cdr3_nt: TGTGCCAGCAGTGAGAACCGGGACCAATATGGCTACACCTTC
cdr3_length: 15; d_call: -; j_call: TRBJ1-6; v_call: TRBV5-4; clone_size: -; cdr3_aa: CASSRGPANNSPLHF; cdr3_nt: TGTGCCAGCAGCAGGGGACCGGCGAATAATTCACCCCTCCACTTT
cdr3_length: 11; d_call: -; j_call: TRBJ2-7; v_call: TRBV19; clone_size: -; cdr3_aa: CASSTGGEQYF; cdr3_nt: TGTGCCAGTAGTACGGGCGGGGAGCAGTACTTC
cdr3_length: 13; d_call: -; j_call: TRBJ1-2; v_call: TRBV7-9; clone_size: -; cdr3_aa: CASGFQGEYGYTF; cdr3_nt: TGTGCCAGCGGTTTCCAAGGGGAGTATGGCTACACCTTC
cdr3_length: 12; d_call: -; j_call: TRBJ1-5; v_call: TRBV6-2/TRBV6-3; clone_size: -; cdr3_aa: CASSYTPIPQHF; cdr3_nt: TGTGCCAGCAGTTACACCCCAATACCCCAGCATTTT
cdr3_length: 13; d_call: -; j_call: TRBJ2-7; v_call: TRBV28; clone_size: -; cdr3_aa: CASSVTPTYEQYF; cdr3_nt: TGTGCCAGCAGTGTGACACCAACCTACGAGCAGTACTTC
cdr3_length: 16; d_call: TRBD2; j_call: TRBJ2-3; v_call: TRBV4-3; clone_size: -; cdr3_aa: CASSQDPGGDTDTQYF; cdr3_nt: TGCGCCAGCAGCCAAGACCCGGGGGGGGACACAGATACGCAGTATTTT
cdr3_length: 15; d_call: -; j_call: TRBJ1-1; v_call: TRBV10-3; clone_size: few; cdr3_aa: CAISRDGQLNTEAFF; cdr3_nt: TGTGCCATCAGTCGGGACGGCCAGCTGAACACTGAAGCTTTCTTT
cdr3_length: 14; d_call: -; j_call: TRBJ2-5; v_call: TRBV6-5; clone_size: -; cdr3_aa: CASSFAQYQETQYF; cdr3_nt: TGTGCCAGCAGCTTTGCCCAGTACCAAGAGACCCAGTACTTC